The rows below give T cell receptor beta chains drawn from one sample of a study of PD-L1 blockade in urothelial cancer. Sequencing used immunoSEQ multiplex PCR; TCRdb keeps in-frame clones, though not all of them. Found here are about 80,000 clones, 75% to 90% of them singletons; the top ten hold 5% to 7%. The specimen comprised PBMCs, sampled around atezolizumab (anti-PD-L1) treatment. These receptors originate from an older woman with urothelial cancer. CDR3s include the opening cysteine and the closing phenylalanine or tryptophan. D genes are given only for firm matches. Size is stated for part of the rows, as once, few or many counts, or as a class when the clone is expanded.

J gene: TRBJ1-5; V gene: TRBV28; CDR3 length: 19; clone size: -; D gene: TRBD1; CDR3 protein: CASRPTLGTGYSGNQPQHF; CDR3 DNA: TGTGCCAGCAGGCCTACCCTCGGGACAGGGTATAGTGGCAATCAGCCCCAGCATTTT
J gene: TRBJ1-5; V gene: TRBV6-5; CDR3 length: 15; clone size: -; D gene: TRBD1; CDR3 protein: CASSPAGTVNQPQHF; CDR3 DNA: TGTGCCAGCAGCCCAGCCGGGACAGTAAATCAGCCCCAGCATTTT
J gene: TRBJ2-5; V gene: TRBV18; CDR3 length: 16; clone size: -; D gene: TRBD2; CDR3 protein: CASSPSGSGTQETQYF; CDR3 DNA: TGTGCCAGCTCACCGTCGGGTAGCGGGACGCAAGAGACCCAGTACTTC
J gene: TRBJ2-6; V gene: TRBV19; CDR3 length: 12; clone size: -; D gene: -; CDR3 protein: CAGSLGANVLTF; CDR3 DNA: TGTGCCGGCTCACTAGGGGCCAACGTCCTGACTTTC
J gene: TRBJ1-1; V gene: TRBV6-5; CDR3 length: 13; clone size: -; D gene: -; CDR3 protein: CASSYRLNTEAFF; CDR3 DNA: TGTGCCAGCAGTTACAGACTTAACACTGAAGCTTTCTTT
J gene: TRBJ1-5; V gene: TRBV7-8; CDR3 length: 16; clone size: -; D gene: TRBD1; CDR3 protein: CASSLRGGLSNQPQHF; CDR3 DNA: TGTGCCAGCAGCTTAAGAGGGGGCTTGAGCAATCAGCCCCAGCATTTT
J gene: TRBJ2-7; V gene: TRBV2; CDR3 length: 15; clone size: -; D gene: -; CDR3 protein: CASSEFGGSIYEQYF; CDR3 DNA: TGTGCCAGCAGTGAATTCGGGGGTTCGATATACGAGCAGTACTTC
J gene: TRBJ1-1; V gene: TRBV6-1; CDR3 length: 13; clone size: once; D gene: -; CDR3 protein: CASSVGLHTEAFF; CDR3 DNA: TGTGCCAGCAGTGTCGGACTGCACACTGAAGCTTTCTTT
J gene: TRBJ1-3; V gene: TRBV6-6; CDR3 length: 15; clone size: -; D gene: TRBD1; CDR3 protein: CASSYSGTGGNTIYF; CDR3 DNA: TGTGCCAGCAGTTACTCCGGGACAGGGGGAAACACCATATATTTT
J gene: TRBJ1-4; V gene: TRBV5-1; CDR3 length: 15; clone size: -; D gene: -; CDR3 protein: CASSFLGQLNEKLFF; CDR3 DNA: TGCGCCAGCAGCTTTCTAGGACAGCTAAATGAAAAACTGTTTTTT
J gene: TRBJ2-1; V gene: TRBV27; CDR3 length: 15; clone size: -; D gene: TRBD1; CDR3 protein: CASRPGTAGTNEQFF; CDR3 DNA: TGTGCCAGCAGACCGGGGACAGCAGGAACGAATGAGCAGTTCTTC
J gene: TRBJ1-2; V gene: TRBV4-1; CDR3 length: 16; clone size: once; D gene: -; CDR3 protein: CASSQRRGSSNYGYTF; CDR3 DNA: TGCGCCAGCAGCCAAAGAAGGGGGAGTTCTAACTATGGCTACACCTTC
J gene: TRBJ1-2; V gene: TRBV7-9; CDR3 length: 14; clone size: medium-sized; D gene: -; CDR3 protein: CASSSQAADYGYTF; CDR3 DNA: TGTGCCAGCAGCTCCCAGGCCGCCGATTATGGCTACACCTTC
J gene: TRBJ2-7; V gene: TRBV19; CDR3 length: 12; clone size: -; D gene: TRBD2; CDR3 protein: CASSKTSAPLHF; CDR3 DNA: TGTGCCAGTAGTAAGACTAGCGCGCCACTCCACTTC
J gene: TRBJ1-4; V gene: TRBV7-9; CDR3 length: 15; clone size: once; D gene: TRBD1; CDR3 protein: CASSFEDREREKLFF; CDR3 DNA: TGTGCCAGCAGCTTCGAGGACAGGGAACGCGAAAAACTGTTTTTT
J gene: TRBJ1-2; V gene: TRBV6-6; CDR3 length: 12; clone size: once; D gene: -; CDR3 protein: CASSGPNYGYTF; CDR3 DNA: TGTGCCAGCAGTGGGCCCAACTATGGCTACACCTTC
J gene: TRBJ2-5; V gene: TRBV5-6; CDR3 length: 15; clone size: -; D gene: -; CDR3 protein: CASSLGQTHQETQYF; CDR3 DNA: TGTGCCAGCAGCTTGGGACAGACACACCAAGAGACCCAGTACTTC
J gene: TRBJ1-1; V gene: TRBV5-1; CDR3 length: 15; clone size: once; D gene: -; CDR3 protein: CASSLGRGVNTEAFF; CDR3 DNA: TGCGCCAGCAGCTTGGGTCGGGGAGTGAACACTGAAGCTTTCTTT
J gene: TRBJ1-3; V gene: TRBV5-6; CDR3 length: 17; clone size: -; D gene: TRBD1; CDR3 protein: CASSLNKGAHYGNTIYF; CDR3 DNA: TGTGCCAGCAGCTTGAATAAGGGGGCGCATTATGGAAACACCATATATTTT
J gene: TRBJ2-5; V gene: TRBV5-4; CDR3 length: 17; clone size: -; D gene: -; CDR3 protein: CASSLSWGSGPQETQYF; CDR3 DNA: TGTGCCAGCAGCTTGTCATGGGGTAGCGGCCCCCAAGAGACCCAGTACTTC
J gene: TRBJ2-1; V gene: TRBV2; CDR3 length: 16; clone size: -; D gene: -; CDR3 protein: CASSEVLTAAYNEQFF; CDR3 DNA: TGTGCCAGCAGTGAAGTGTTGACAGCTGCCTACAATGAGCAGTTCTTC
J gene: TRBJ1-6; V gene: TRBV19; CDR3 length: 15; clone size: -; D gene: -; CDR3 protein: CASSMFGRDNSPLHF; CDR3 DNA: TGTGCCAGTAGTATGTTCGGCAGGGATAATTCACCCCTCCACTTT
J gene: TRBJ2-1; V gene: TRBV5-1; CDR3 length: 17; clone size: -; D gene: TRBD2; CDR3 protein: CASSAPSGRISYNEQFF; CDR3 DNA: TGCGCCAGCAGCGCACCTAGCGGGAGGATCTCCTACAATGAGCAGTTCTTC
J gene: TRBJ2-7; V gene: TRBV5-5; CDR3 length: 15; clone size: -; D gene: TRBD1; CDR3 protein: CASNPSGTVSYEQYF; CDR3 DNA: TGTGCCAGCAACCCCTCCGGGACAGTTTCCTACGAGCAGTACTTC
J gene: TRBJ2-3; V gene: TRBV11-3; CDR3 length: 16; clone size: -; D gene: TRBD1; CDR3 protein: CASSSGTGSRTDTQYF; CDR3 DNA: TGTGCCAGCAGCTCCGGGACAGGGAGTCGCACAGATACGCAGTATTTT
J gene: TRBJ1-2; V gene: TRBV7-9; CDR3 length: 19; clone size: few; D gene: TRBD1; CDR3 protein: CASSALGSGQGPFSYGYTF; CDR3 DNA: TGTGCCAGCAGCGCCCTGGGTTCGGGACAGGGTCCCTTCTCCTATGGCTACACCTTC
J gene: TRBJ2-2; V gene: TRBV10-3; CDR3 length: 15; clone size: -; D gene: TRBD2; CDR3 protein: CAISSGEGGTGELFF; CDR3 DNA: TGTGCCATCAGTTCGGGGGAGGGAGGGACCGGGGAGCTGTTTTTT
J gene: TRBJ2-1; V gene: TRBV7-6; CDR3 length: 14; clone size: -; D gene: -; CDR3 protein: CASSLGLSSDEQFF; CDR3 DNA: TGTGCCAGCAGCTTAGGCCTTAGTAGCGATGAGCAGTTCTTC
J gene: TRBJ1-5; V gene: TRBV7-9; CDR3 length: 16; clone size: -; D gene: -; CDR3 protein: CASSLQGAAGNQPQHF; CDR3 DNA: TGTGCCAGCAGCTTACAAGGGGCGGCTGGCAATCAGCCCCAGCATTTT
J gene: TRBJ2-7; V gene: TRBV6-5; CDR3 length: 13; clone size: -; D gene: TRBD1; CDR3 protein: CASSSLRGHEQYF; CDR3 DNA: TGTGCCAGCAGTTCGCTCAGGGGGCACGAGCAGTACTTC
J gene: TRBJ2-7; V gene: TRBV7-7; CDR3 length: 14; clone size: -; D gene: -; CDR3 protein: CASSLLGTPSEQYF; CDR3 DNA: TGTGCCAGCAGTTTGCTAGGAACCCCGTCCGAGCAGTACTTC
J gene: TRBJ2-7; V gene: TRBV27; CDR3 length: 14; clone size: -; D gene: TRBD2; CDR3 protein: CASTGLAGGHEQYF; CDR3 DNA: TGTGCCAGCACCGGACTAGCGGGAGGGCACGAGCAGTACTTC
J gene: TRBJ2-1; V gene: TRBV10-1; CDR3 length: 15; clone size: once; D gene: -; CDR3 protein: CASSPGGGILYEQFF; CDR3 DNA: TGCGCCAGCAGCCCGGGCGGGGGCATACTCTATGAGCAGTTCTTC
J gene: TRBJ1-5; V gene: TRBV5-4; CDR3 length: 13; clone size: -; D gene: -; CDR3 protein: CASSVRGNQPQHF; CDR3 DNA: TGTGCCAGCAGCGTTCGGGGAAATCAGCCCCAGCATTTT
J gene: TRBJ2-7; V gene: TRBV4-1; CDR3 length: 19; clone size: -; D gene: TRBD2; CDR3 protein: CASSQEPREPTSGSYEQYF; CDR3 DNA: TGCGCCAGCAGCCAAGAGCCCCGAGAGCCGACTAGCGGGAGCTACGAGCAGTACTTC
J gene: TRBJ1-3; V gene: TRBV9; CDR3 length: 15; clone size: few; D gene: TRBD1; CDR3 protein: CASSIRGGSGNTIYF; CDR3 DNA: TGTGCCAGCAGCATTCGAGGGGGCTCGGGAAACACCATATATTTT
J gene: TRBJ2-7; V gene: TRBV4-2; CDR3 length: 12; clone size: -; D gene: -; CDR3 protein: CASSRLDYEQYF; CDR3 DNA: TGTGCCAGCAGCCGCCTAGATTACGAGCAGTACTTC
J gene: TRBJ2-7; V gene: TRBV28; CDR3 length: 15; clone size: once; D gene: TRBD2; CDR3 protein: CASSLGLAAYYEQYF; CDR3 DNA: TGTGCCAGCAGTCTCGGACTAGCGGCTTACTACGAGCAGTACTTC
J gene: TRBJ2-1; V gene: TRBV28; CDR3 length: 21; clone size: -; D gene: TRBD2; CDR3 protein: CASSSSKLTTGLAPNHNEQFF; CDR3 DNA: TGTGCCAGCAGCTCGAGTAAACTTACTACTGGACTAGCGCCAAATCACAATGAGCAGTTCTTC
J gene: TRBJ1-1; V gene: TRBV11-2; CDR3 length: 15; clone size: -; D gene: -; CDR3 protein: CASSQIQGSNTEAFF; CDR3 DNA: TGTGCCAGCAGCCAAATACAGGGATCGAACACTGAAGCTTTCTTT
J gene: TRBJ2-7; V gene: TRBV29-1; CDR3 length: 13; clone size: -; D gene: -; CDR3 protein: CSVELAGADEQYF; CDR3 DNA: TGCAGCGTTGAACTAGCAGGGGCCGACGAGCAGTACTTC
J gene: TRBJ2-2; V gene: TRBV10-1; CDR3 length: 14; clone size: -; D gene: TRBD1; CDR3 protein: CASSGTGKPGELFF; CDR3 DNA: TGCGCCAGCAGTGGGACAGGGAAACCCGGGGAGCTGTTTTTT
J gene: TRBJ2-7; V gene: TRBV13; CDR3 length: 15; clone size: -; D gene: TRBD1; CDR3 protein: CASSPRYGQGYEQYF; CDR3 DNA: TGTGCCAGCAGCCCAAGGTATGGACAGGGGTACGAGCAGTACTTC
J gene: TRBJ1-3; V gene: TRBV18; CDR3 length: 18; clone size: -; D gene: -; CDR3 protein: CASSPKMVASSTGNTIYF; CDR3 DNA: TGTGCCAGCTCACCAAAAATGGTAGCTTCCTCGACGGGAAACACCATATATTTT
J gene: TRBJ2-7; V gene: TRBV7-6; CDR3 length: 15; clone size: -; D gene: TRBD2; CDR3 protein: CASSPAAGVSYEQYF; CDR3 DNA: TGTGCCAGCAGCCCCGCAGCGGGGGTTTCCTACGAGCAGTACTTC
J gene: TRBJ2-2; V gene: TRBV11-2; CDR3 length: 17; clone size: -; D gene: TRBD1; CDR3 protein: CASSLDFRQGGTGELFF; CDR3 DNA: TGTGCCAGCAGCTTAGATTTCAGACAGGGGGGCACCGGGGAGCTGTTTTTT
J gene: TRBJ1-6; V gene: TRBV6-5; CDR3 length: 15; clone size: -; D gene: TRBD1; CDR3 protein: CASSPRTGVNSPLHF; CDR3 DNA: TGTGCCAGCAGTCCCCGGACAGGGGTTAATTCACCCCTCCACTTT
J gene: TRBJ1-2; V gene: TRBV5-6; CDR3 length: 14; clone size: few; D gene: -; CDR3 protein: CASRKRGGVYGYTF; CDR3 DNA: TGTGCCAGCAGAAAAAGGGGGGGGGTCTATGGCTACACCTTC
J gene: TRBJ1-3; V gene: TRBV18; CDR3 length: 16; clone size: -; D gene: -; CDR3 protein: CASSPGRGGSGNTIYF; CDR3 DNA: TGTGCCAGCTCACCGGGTCGGGGAGGCTCTGGAAACACCATATATTTT
J gene: TRBJ2-1; V gene: TRBV4-1; CDR3 length: 17; clone size: -; D gene: TRBD2; CDR3 protein: CASSQASSGGAPSEQFF; CDR3 DNA: TGCGCCAGCAGCCAAGCGTCTAGCGGGGGGGCCCCAAGTGAGCAGTTCTTC
J gene: TRBJ2-3; V gene: TRBV7-8; CDR3 length: 16; clone size: -; D gene: TRBD2; CDR3 protein: CASSSNLAGAADTQYF; CDR3 DNA: TGTGCCAGCAGCTCGAACTTAGCGGGGGCGGCAGATACGCAGTATTTT
J gene: TRBJ1-1; V gene: TRBV5-1; CDR3 length: 15; clone size: -; D gene: -; CDR3 protein: CASSPQTGRNTEAFF; CDR3 DNA: TGCGCCAGCAGCCCCCAGACAGGTCGGAACACTGAAGCTTTCTTT
J gene: TRBJ2-1; V gene: TRBV5-5; CDR3 length: 13; clone size: -; D gene: -; CDR3 protein: CASSFKDTYEQFF; CDR3 DNA: TGTGCCAGCAGCTTCAAGGACACTTATGAGCAGTTCTTC
J gene: TRBJ2-7; V gene: TRBV6-1; CDR3 length: 14; clone size: -; D gene: TRBD2; CDR3 protein: CASSEEIAGLEQYF; CDR3 DNA: TGTGCCAGCAGTGAAGAAATAGCGGGCCTCGAGCAGTACTTC
J gene: TRBJ2-7; V gene: TRBV5-1; CDR3 length: 16; clone size: -; D gene: TRBD2; CDR3 protein: CASSPTLAGDGNEQYF; CDR3 DNA: TGCGCCAGCAGCCCGACGTTAGCGGGAGACGGGAACGAGCAGTACTTC
J gene: TRBJ2-6; V gene: TRBV7-2; CDR3 length: 15; clone size: -; D gene: -; CDR3 protein: CASSLASSGANVLTF; CDR3 DNA: TGTGCCAGCAGCTTAGCCAGCTCTGGGGCCAACGTCCTGACTTTC